This T cell receptor beta chain was recorded in a study of control samples from healthy donors and cancer patients. Data came from immunoSEQ multiplex PCR; TCRdb stores just in-frame clones and leaves some out. The data contain 190,000 or so clones, 85% to 95% of them singletons. Germline V lookup: CDR1 SGHRS, CDR2 YFSETQ. The V and J ends lost 2 bases and 4 bases, in that order; junction bases with no gene match: 4. CDR3 size: 15 residues. The rearrangement joins TRBV5-1 to TRBJ1-4; 8 bases map to TRBD1. The receptor comes from a man aged 18 to 29 in good health. Source material: blood. CDR3 DNA: TGCGCCAGCAGCTTTCGACAGGGGATTAATGAAAAACTGTTTTTT. This codes for CASSFRQGINEKLFF.